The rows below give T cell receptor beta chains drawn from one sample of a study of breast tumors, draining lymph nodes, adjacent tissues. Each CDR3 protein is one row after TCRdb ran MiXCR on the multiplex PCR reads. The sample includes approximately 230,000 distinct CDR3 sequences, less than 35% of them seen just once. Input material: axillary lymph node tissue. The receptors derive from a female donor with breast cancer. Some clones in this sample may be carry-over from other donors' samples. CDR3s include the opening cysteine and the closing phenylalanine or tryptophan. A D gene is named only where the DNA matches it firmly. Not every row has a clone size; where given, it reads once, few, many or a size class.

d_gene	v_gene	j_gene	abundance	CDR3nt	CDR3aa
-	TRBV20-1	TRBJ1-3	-	TGCAGTGCCGATGGCTACACCATATATTTT	CSADGYTIYF
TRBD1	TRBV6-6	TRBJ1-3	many	TGTGCCAGCAGTTACCGTACGGGACAGGGAGGAAACACCATATATTTT	CASSYRTGQGGNTIYF
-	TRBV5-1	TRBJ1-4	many	TGCGCCAGCAGCCTTCCCTGGGACGAAAAACTGTTTTTT	CASSLPWDEKLFF
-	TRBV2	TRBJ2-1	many	TGTGCCAGCAGTGAAAGGTGGGACAATGAGCAGTTCTTC	CASSERWDNEQFF
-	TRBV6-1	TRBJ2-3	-	TGTGCCAGCAGTGAAACGCAGGGGTATACGCAGTATTTT	CASSETQGYTQYF
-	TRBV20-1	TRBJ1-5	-	TGCAGTGCTAAAGAAGGGTCTAGCAATCCGCCCCAGCATTTT	CSAKEGSSNPPQHF
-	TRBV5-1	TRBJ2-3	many	TGCGCCAGCAGATATACCGGGGCTAGCTTGGATACGCAGTATTTT	CASRYTGASLDTQYF
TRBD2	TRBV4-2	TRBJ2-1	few	TGTGCCAGCAGCCAAGCGGGACTAGCGGGAGGGAGAGTGAATGAGCAGTTCTTC	CASSQAGLAGGRVNEQFF
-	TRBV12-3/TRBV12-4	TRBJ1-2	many	TGTGCCAGCAGCCTTACAGAGGACTATGGCTACACCTTC	CASSLTEDYGYTF
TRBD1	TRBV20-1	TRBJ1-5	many	TGCAGTGCTATCCGACAGGGACGGAATCAGCCCCAGCATTTT	CSAIRQGRNQPQHF
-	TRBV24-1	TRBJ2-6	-	TGTGCCACCAGAGGGGACGGAGCTCTCTTTGGGGCCAACGTCCTGACTTTC	CATRGDGALFGANVLTF
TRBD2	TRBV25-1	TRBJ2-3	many	TGTGCCAGCAGTGACGCGACTAGCGTGGCAGATACGCAGTATTTT	CASSDATSVADTQYF
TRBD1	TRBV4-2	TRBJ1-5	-	TGTGCCAGCAGCCAAGTGTTAGGACAGGGGGTAGTCCCTCGGCATTTT	CASSQVLGQGVVPRHF
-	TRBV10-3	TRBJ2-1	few	TGTGCCATCAGTGACTTTTCGACACCCGAGCAGTTCTTC	CAISDFSTPEQFF
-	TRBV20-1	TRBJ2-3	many	TGCAGTGCTGGGAACGATCGAGATACGCAGTATTTT	CSAGNDRDTQYF
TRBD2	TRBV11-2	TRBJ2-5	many	TGTGCCAGCAGCCCCCGGAGCGGGACCTACCAAGAGACCCAGTACTTC	CASSPRSGTYQETQYF
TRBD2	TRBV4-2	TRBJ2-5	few	TGTGCCAGCAGCCTCTCCCTTGCGGGGGGCTCGGAGACCCAGTACTTC	CASSLSLAGGSETQYF
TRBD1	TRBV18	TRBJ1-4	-	TGTGCCAGCTCAGACGGACAGGCCTCCAAGGGGGAAAAACTGTTTTTT	CASSDGQASKGEKLFF
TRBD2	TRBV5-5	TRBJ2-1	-	TGTGCCAGCAGCTATCTAGCGGCAGGGCCCCCCTACAATGAGCAGTTCTTC	CASSYLAAGPPYNEQFF
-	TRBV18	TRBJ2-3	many	TGTGCCAGCTCCCTAGCGTTCACAGATACGCAGTATTTT	CASSLAFTDTQYF
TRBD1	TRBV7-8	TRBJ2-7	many	TGTGCCAGCAGCCCTCTGAGGGGGCTAGGGGAGCAGTACTTC	CASSPLRGLGEQYF
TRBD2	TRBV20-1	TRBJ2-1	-	TGCAGTGCCATTCTAGCGGGGCGATACAATGAGCAGTTCTTC	CSAILAGRYNEQFF
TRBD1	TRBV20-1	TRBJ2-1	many	TGCAGTGCGAGGGACAGGGGACTTTCAAATGAGCAGTTCTTC	CSARDRGLSNEQFF
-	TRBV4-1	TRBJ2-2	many	TGCGCCAGCAGCCGGAATTTGGGTAGGGGGAACACCGGGGAGCTGTTTTTT	CASSRNLGRGNTGELFF
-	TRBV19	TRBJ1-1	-	TGTGCCAGTAGTATAAAAGGCTTACTTGGGACTGAAGCTTTCTTT	CASSIKGLLGTEAFF
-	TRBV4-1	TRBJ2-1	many	TGCGCCAGCAGCCAATTCCGAGCGGACAATGAGCAGTTCTTC	CASSQFRADNEQFF
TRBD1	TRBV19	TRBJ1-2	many	TGTGCCAGTAGTATAGCAGGCAGGGGGCTTAGCTATGGCTACACCTTC	CASSIAGRGLSYGYTF
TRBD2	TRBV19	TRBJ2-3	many	TGTGCCAGTAGTATAGGGGCTAGCGGGCTCACAGATACGCAGTATTTT	CASSIGASGLTDTQYF
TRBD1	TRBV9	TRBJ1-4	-	TGTGCCAGCAGCGCCGGGGACAGGGAAAAACTGTTTTTT	CASSAGDREKLFF
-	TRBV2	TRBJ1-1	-	TGTGCCAGCAGTGATTCAGGAGTTACCTTGAACACTGAAGCTTTCTTT	CASSDSGVTLNTEAFF
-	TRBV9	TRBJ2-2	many	TGTGCCAGCTCACAGGGCCTGGACACCGGGGAGCTGTTTTTT	CASSQGLDTGELFF
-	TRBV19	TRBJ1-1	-	TGTGCCAGTAGTAGGAACCCGGACACTGAAGCTTTCTTT	CASSRNPDTEAFF
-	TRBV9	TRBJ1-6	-	TGTGCCAGCAGCTCCGAGGGACTGGGTAATTCACCCCCCCACTTT	CASSSEGLGNSPPHF